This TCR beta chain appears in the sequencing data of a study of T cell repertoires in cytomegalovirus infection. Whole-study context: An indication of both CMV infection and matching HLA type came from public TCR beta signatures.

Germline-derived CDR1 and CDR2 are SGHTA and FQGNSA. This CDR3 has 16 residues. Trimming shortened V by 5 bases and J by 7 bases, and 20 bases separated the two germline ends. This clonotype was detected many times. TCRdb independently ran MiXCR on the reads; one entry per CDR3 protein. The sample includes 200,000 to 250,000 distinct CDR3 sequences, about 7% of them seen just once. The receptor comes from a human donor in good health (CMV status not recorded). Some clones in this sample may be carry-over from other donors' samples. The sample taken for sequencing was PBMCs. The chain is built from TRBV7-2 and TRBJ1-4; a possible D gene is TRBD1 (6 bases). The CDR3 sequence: CASSPTREGTSEKLFF. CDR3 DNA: TGTGCCAGCAGCCCAACTAGGGAAGGGACAAGTGAAAAACTGTTTTTT.